The clone carrying this TCR beta chain showed up many times. Its antigen remains unknown. Construction of TCR beta libraries relied on iRepertoire HTBI primers and on Arm-PCR targeting CDR3 regions. Original handling: Identification of gene segments yielded around 64 TRBV and roughly 15 TRBJ across samples. TCRdb re-called the multiplex PCR reads with MiXCR, one entry per CDR3 protein. TCRdb, not the original authors, processed these V and J calls. The sample contains about 370,000 distinct CDR3 sequences, roughly 15% of which appear only once. The sample belongs to a study of regulatory T cells in long-lasting Graves disease. Germline V lookup: CDR1 SGHRS, CDR2 YFSETQ. The CDR3 is made up of 12 amino acids. The V and J ends lost 1 base and 5 bases respectively, with 7 bases between them. Documented time point: newly diagnosed GD, antithyroid drugs for less than 3 months. The TCR library was made from RNA that had been extracted from PBMCs in TRIzol.

Study conclusions and caveats: Since the sample size was small, accuracy may have been reduced. TRBV28 was favored in persistent disease, as were TRBJ1-2 and TRBJ2-5. The work looked only at peripheral blood and did not look at thyroid tissue.

This receptor was identified in a female donor with Graves disease. This chain joins TRBV5-1 and TRBJ2-7; D gene ambiguous. The sequencing used peripheral blood mononuclear cells (PBMCs), collected at new diagnosis, from a patient treated with antithyroid drugs. The CDR3, as DNA: TGCGCCAGCAGCTTGAACTCTGACGAGCAGTACTTC. It translates to CASSLNSDEQYF.